The 18 T cell receptor beta chains reported below all come from one sample, sequenced in a study of cytomegalovirus exposure and HLA in healthy donors. PCR employed 60 Vbeta and 13 Jbeta primers. Some clones are missing from TCRdb's copy, which holds only in-frame ones; the method was immunoSEQ multiplex PCR. Altogether roughly 100,000 clones are present, over 75% being singletons, with the ten largest covering roughly 8.6%. Sequencing input: PBMCs. These receptors all come from a woman between 40 and 55 years old in good health and CMV-seropositive.

The chain has TRBV7-2 and TRBJ2-7; no clear D gene. The V and J ends lost 2 bases and 4 bases respectively, with 9 bases between them. CDR1 and CDR2 from the germline V gene are SGHTA and FQGNSA. The CDR3 length is 13 residues. The CDR3 spells CASSLFASYEQYF. CDR3 nucleotides: TGTGCCAGCAGCTTATTCGCGTCTTACGAGCAGTACTTC.

This clone came up once. The CDR3 DNA reads as TGTGCCACCGAGAGGACAGGGTTTTACAATGAGCAGTTCTTC. Translated: CATERTGFYNEQFF. This chain connects TRBV19 to TRBJ2-1, with TRBD1 matching 8 bases. The V segment lost 10 bases and the J segment 4 bases; nucleotides outside the gene matches: 9. Germline V CDR1 and CDR2: LNHDA, SQIVND (reference sequence). The CDR3 contains 14 residues.

The V and J genes are TRBV5-1 and TRBJ1-4; a weak D match, TRBD1 (5 bases). This CDR3 comprises 15 residues. V lost 1 base and J 6 bases, leaving 13 bases between the germline ends. The germline V gene has CDR1 SGHRS and CDR2 YFSETQ. The CDR3 here is CASSLRGGADEKLFF. CDR3 nucleotides: TGCGCCAGCAGCTTGAGGGGAGGGGCCGATGAAAAACTGTTTTTT.

The rearrangement joins TRBV28 to TRBJ2-7; 8 bases fit TRBD1. This CDR3 has 14 amino acids. The ends lost 2 bases at V and 4 bases at J; junction bases unmatched: 4. Germline V gene data show CDR1 as MDHEN and CDR2 as SYDVKM. The CDR3 DNA is TGTGCCAGCAGTTTACCCGGGACAGGTTACGAGCAGTACTTC. This gives the protein CASSLPGTGYEQYF.

This clone turned up a few times. Different DNA sequences within this sample yield the same CDR3. J is TRBJ1-1 and V is TRBV5-1; the D gene is possibly TRBD1 (5 bases). V was pared by 1 base and J by 1 base, with 8 bases between. Germline-derived CDR1 and CDR2 are SGHRS and YFSETQ. The CDR3 covers 14 residues. DNA for the CDR3: TGCGCCAGCAGCTTGAGGGGAGGGAACACTGAAGCTTTCTTT. This codes for CASSLRGGNTEAFF.

The rearrangement joins TRBV4-2 to TRBJ1-2; D remains unclear. Per germline, CDR1 LGHNA and CDR2 YNFKEQ. The CDR3 length is 17 residues. Trimming cost V 1 base and J 0 bases, with 15 bases left between them. In DNA form, the CDR3 reads TGTGCCAGCAGCCAAGGGTTTTCCTACCTAGCTAACTATGGCTACACCTTC. It is translated as CASSQGFSYLANYGYTF.

CDR3 DNA: TGTGCCAGTATCAGGACAGGGGGCTCCGGGGAGCTGTTTTTT. Protein: CASIRTGGSGELFF. The chain employs TRBV19 and TRBJ2-2; 11 bases align to TRBD1. The CDR3 contains 14 residues. CDR1 LNHDA and CDR2 SQIVND come from the germline V gene (reference sequence). J lost 6 bases, V lost 7 bases, and 4 bases had no gene match.

This clone was detected only a few times. V usage is TRBV5-8 and J usage is TRBJ1-1; TRBD1 matches at 7 bases. The V gene end was trimmed by 4 bases and the J gene end by 3 bases; junction bases not matched to a gene: 6. The germline CDR1 and CDR2 sequences are SGHTS and YDEGEE. CDR3 length equals 14 residues. This CDR3 reads CASSRTGRDTEAFF. CDR3 sequence (DNA): TGTGCCAGCAGCAGGACAGGTCGGGACACTGAAGCTTTCTTT.

The chain joins TRBV4-2 to TRBJ1-2; D gene unclear. Germline assignment: CDR1 LGHNA and CDR2 YNFKEQ. The V and J ends lost 5 bases and 6 bases respectively, with 16 bases between them. CDR3 length: 14 residues. The CDR3 sequence: CASSAPQEAHGYTF. CDR3 DNA sequence: TGTGCCAGCAGCGCCCCCCAGGAGGCGCATGGCTACACCTTC.

This sequence joins TRBV6-6 and TRBJ2-3; 8 bases are a match to TRBD1. Germline V gene lookup returns CDR1 MNHNY and CDR2 SVGAGI (reference sequence). V trimming: 0 bases; J trimming: 0 bases; junction bases outside the gene matches: 2. The CDR3 is made up of 16 amino acids. The CDR3 protein is CASSYSRGRSTDTQYF. CDR3 in DNA: TGTGCCAGCAGTTACTCCAGGGGGCGAAGCACAGATACGCAGTATTTT.

The rearrangement joins TRBV5-1 to TRBJ1-5, with TRBD1 matching over 9 bases. CDR1 and CDR2 (germline): SGHRS, YFSETQ. The CDR3 loop spans 16 amino acids. Trimming at V came to 4 bases and at J to 1 base, leaving 6 bases not matched to a gene. CDR3 region: CASSETGGTSNQPQHF. In DNA, the CDR3 is TGCGCCAGCAGCGAGACAGGGGGTACGAGCAATCAGCCCCAGCATTTT.

The chain carries TRBV28 and TRBJ2-4, with unresolved D. Germline CDR1 reads MDHEN; CDR2 reads SYDVKM. The V and J ends lost 7 bases and 0 bases respectively, with 16 bases between them. The CDR3 runs 16 residues. This CDR3 reads CASTPLGVLAKNIQYF. The CDR3 DNA sequence: TGTGCCAGCACCCCGTTGGGCGTCCTAGCCAAAAACATTCAGTACTTC.

This sequence joins TRBV5-5 and TRBJ1-2; TRBD1 agrees at 10 bases. The CDR3 is made up of 18 amino acids. The V gene end was trimmed by 0 bases and the J gene end by 2 bases; junction bases not matched to a gene: 10. Germline V lookup: CDR1 SGHKS, CDR2 YYEKEE (reference sequence). The DNA of the CDR3 is TGTGCCAGCAGCTTGGAGGAGAGTCGGACAGGGGGAAACTATGGCTACACCTTC. As protein: CASSLEESRTGGNYGYTF.

The CDR3 region has the DNA TGCGCCAGCAGTGGAGGACTAGCGGGTGTCTACGAGCAGTACTTC. This codes for CASSGGLAGVYEQYF. The chain has TRBV10-1 and TRBJ2-7, with 11 bases matching TRBD2. CDR1 WNHNN and CDR2 SYGVQD come from the germline V gene (reference sequence). V lost 4 bases to trimming and J lost 3 bases; unmatched junction nucleotides: 5. The CDR3 has 15 amino acids.

The J gene is TRBJ1-1, the V gene TRBV9; D is undetermined. Trimming pared 2 bases from V and 1 base from J, leaving 6 bases between. CDR1 is SGDLS, CDR2 YYNGEE, per germline. CDR3 length: 13 residues. This CDR3 reads CASSVGRNTEAFF. The CDR3 coding sequence is TGTGCCAGCAGCGTGGGCAGGAACACTGAAGCTTTCTTT. Supplemented by reference TRBV9 and TRBJ1-1, the full variable domain reads DSGVTQTPKHLITATGQRVTLRCSPRSGDLSVYWYQQSLDQGLQFLIQYYNGEERAKGNILERFSAQQFPDLHSELNLSSLELGDSALYFCASSVGRNTEAFFGQGTRLTVV.

The chain recombines TRBV29-1 with TRBJ1-4; 10 bases are a match to TRBD1. The V segment lost 2 bases and the J segment 9 bases; nucleotides outside the gene matches: 3. Germline V gene sequence: CDR1 SQVTM, CDR2 ANQGSEA. CDR3 length: 13 amino acids. CDR3 in amino acids: CSVEKGQGKKLFF. The CDR3 DNA reads TGCAGCGTTGAAAAGGGACAGGGGAAAAAACTGTTTTTT.

V and J are TRBV5-1 and TRBJ2-1; 9 positions agree with TRBD2. J gave up 10 bases and V 0 bases, and 11 bases lay outside the gene matches. Germline CDR1 SGHRS, CDR2 YFSETQ. This CDR3 is built from 16 residues. The CDR3 protein is CASSLAASGAYGEQFF. In DNA, the CDR3 is TGCGCCAGCAGCTTGGCGGCTAGCGGGGCCTATGGGGAGCAGTTCTTC.

The rearrangement links TRBV5-8 to TRBJ2-2; 10 nucleotides line up with TRBD1. This CDR3 contains 19 residues. Germline CDR1 reads SGHTS; CDR2 reads YDEGEE. With 0 bases clipped from V and 4 bases from J, the junction kept 12 bases outside the gene matches. The CDR3 DNA follows: TGTGCCAGCAGCTTGGCGTCCGGGACAGGGGCCCGAGGCACCGGGGAGCTGTTTTTT. This codes for CASSLASGTGARGTGELFF.